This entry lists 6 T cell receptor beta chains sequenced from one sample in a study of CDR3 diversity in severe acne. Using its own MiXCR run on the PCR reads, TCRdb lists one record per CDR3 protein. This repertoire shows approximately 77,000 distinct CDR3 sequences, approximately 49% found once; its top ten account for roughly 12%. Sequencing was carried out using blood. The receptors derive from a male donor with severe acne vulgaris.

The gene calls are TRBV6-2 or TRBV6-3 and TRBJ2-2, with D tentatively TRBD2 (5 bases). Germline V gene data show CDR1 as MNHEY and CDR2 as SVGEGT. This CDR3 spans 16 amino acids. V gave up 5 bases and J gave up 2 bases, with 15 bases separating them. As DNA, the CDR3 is TGTGCCAGCAGTCGGCCCCGGGGAGAAAACACCGGGGAGCTGTTTTTT. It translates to CASSRPRGENTGELFF.

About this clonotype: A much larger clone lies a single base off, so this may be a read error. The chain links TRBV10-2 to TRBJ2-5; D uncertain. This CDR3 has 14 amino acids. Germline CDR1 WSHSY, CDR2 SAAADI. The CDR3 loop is CASSESIASEAQYF. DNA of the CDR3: TGCGCCAGCAGTGAGTCGATTGCGTCAGAGGCCCAGTACTTC.

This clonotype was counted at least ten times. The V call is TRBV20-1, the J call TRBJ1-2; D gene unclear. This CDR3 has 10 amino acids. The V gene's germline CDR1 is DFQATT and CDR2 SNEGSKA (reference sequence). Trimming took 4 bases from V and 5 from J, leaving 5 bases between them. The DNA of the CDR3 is TGCAGTGCTATGGGGTATGGCTACACCTTC. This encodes CSAMGYGYTF.

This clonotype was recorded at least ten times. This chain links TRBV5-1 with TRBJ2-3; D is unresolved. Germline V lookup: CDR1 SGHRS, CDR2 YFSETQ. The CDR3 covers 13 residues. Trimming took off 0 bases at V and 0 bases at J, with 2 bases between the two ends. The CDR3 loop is CASSLDSTDTQYF. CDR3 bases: TGCGCCAGCAGCTTGGACAGCACAGATACGCAGTATTTT.

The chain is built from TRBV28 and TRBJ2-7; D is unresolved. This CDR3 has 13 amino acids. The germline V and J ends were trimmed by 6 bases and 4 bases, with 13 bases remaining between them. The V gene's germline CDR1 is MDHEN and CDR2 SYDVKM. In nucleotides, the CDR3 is TGTGCCAGCAGCCCTCCCGGATCATACGAGCAGTACTTC. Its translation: CASSPPGSYEQYF.

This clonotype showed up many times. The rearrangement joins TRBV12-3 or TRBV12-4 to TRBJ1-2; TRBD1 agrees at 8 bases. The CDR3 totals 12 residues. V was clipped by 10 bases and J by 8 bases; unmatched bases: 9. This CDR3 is CATRTGIDGYTF. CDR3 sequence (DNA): TGTGCCACCCGGACAGGGATTGACGGCTACACCTTC.